Shown below are 26 T cell receptor beta chains from a single sample sequenced in a study of T cell responses to AZD1222 COVID-19 vaccine. Some clones are missing from TCRdb's copy, which holds only in-frame ones; the method was immunoSEQ multiplex PCR. The table lists around 170,000 clones, about 91% of them singletons. This specimen was peripheral blood, taken 28 days after the second AZD1222 dose. The receptors come from an adult who received the AZD1222 COVID-19 vaccine.

V and J are TRBV19 and TRBJ1-1, with 8 positions matching TRBD1. Germline V gene sequence: CDR1 LNHDA, CDR2 SQIVND (reference sequence). J gave up 3 bases and V 7 bases, and 7 bases lay outside the gene matches. This CDR3 region has 14 residues. CDR3 loop: CASTAGGSDTEAFF. DNA of the CDR3: TGTGCCAGTACCGCAGGGGGCTCGGACACTGAAGCTTTCTTT.

The J gene is TRBJ1-4, the V gene TRBV7-2; D remains ambiguous. The CDR3 runs to 14 residues. Germline V lookup: CDR1 SGHTA, CDR2 FQGNSA. V was trimmed by 1 base and J by 7 bases, leaving 10 bases between them. CDR3 nucleotide sequence: TGTGCCAGCAGCTTAGGGCGAAGGAGTGAAAAACTGTTTTTT. Residues: CASSLGRRSEKLFF.

The V call is TRBV27, the J call TRBJ1-2, with TRBD1 matching over 7 bases. CDR1 and CDR2 (germline): MNHEY, SMNVEV (reference sequence). The ends lost 7 bases at V and 1 base at J; junction bases unmatched: 6. This CDR3 region has 14 residues. CDR3 residues: CASKRTGDNYGYTF. CDR3 sequence (DNA): TGTGCCAGCAAGCGTACAGGGGATAACTATGGCTACACCTTC.

V gene TRBV11-2 combines with J gene TRBJ2-1; tentative D call: TRBD2 (5 bases). This CDR3 spans 19 amino acids. With 5 bases removed from V and 7 bases from J, the gap between germline ends came to 30 bases. Per germline, CDR1 SGHAT and CDR2 FQNNGV. This CDR3 is CASSLVRFSRTDLRNEQFF. DNA of the CDR3: TGTGCCAGCAGCCTTGTTAGATTCTCGCGGACTGACTTGCGGAATGAGCAGTTCTTC.

V is TRBV9 and J is TRBJ2-1; D might be TRBD1 (5 bases). Trimming pared 4 bases from V and 0 bases from J, leaving 14 bases between. Germline CDR1 SGDLS, CDR2 YYNGEE. This CDR3 is 16 amino acids long. CDR3 region: CASSPEGVSSYNEQFF. As DNA, the CDR3 is TGTGCCAGCAGCCCAGAAGGGGTTAGCTCCTACAATGAGCAGTTCTTC.

The rearrangement joins TRBV7-3 to TRBJ2-5; possibly TRBD1 for D (6 bases). V was clipped by 5 bases and J by 9 bases, with 19 bases between them. The CDR3 is 14 amino acids. Germline CDR1 reads SGHTA; CDR2 reads FQGTGA. CDR3 region: CASSPQAGAAAQYF. For the CDR3, the DNA is TGTGCCAGCAGCCCCCAGGCAGGGGCCGCGGCCCAGTACTTC.

The chain uses TRBV10-3 and TRBJ2-5; D possibly corresponds to TRBD2 (7 bases). V was clipped by 6 bases and J by 2 bases, with 10 bases between them. Germline CDR1 and CDR2: ENHRY and SYGVKD. CDR3 size: 13 residues. CDR3 DNA: TGTGCCATCAGGGGGGGGGCGCAAGAGACCCAGTACTTC. It translates to CAIRGGAQETQYF.

This clone appeared a single time. This rearrangement joins TRBV21-1 to TRBJ2-7; whether TRBD2, the table's D call, matches the DNA was not checked. TRBV21-1 is designated a pseudogene. There are 15 residues in the CDR3. The CDR3 loop is CASKEGTSGNYEQYF. The CDR3 DNA follows: TGTGCCAGTAAGGAGGGGACCTCCGGGAACTACGAGCAGTACTTC.

The chain is built from TRBV18 and TRBJ2-7; 8 positions agree with TRBD1. Germline CDR1 is KGHSH and CDR2 is LQKENI. Unmatched junction bases numbered 9, after V lost 5 bases and J lost 9 bases. This CDR3 has 13 residues. The CDR3 loop reads CASSSDNRGRQYF. The DNA for the CDR3 is TGTGCCAGCTCATCAGATAACAGGGGGAGGCAGTACTTC.

The chain uses TRBV9 and TRBJ2-2; D is possibly TRBD1 or TRBD2 (6 bases each). The ends were cut back, 4 bases at V and 1 base at J, with 17 bases in the middle. The CDR3 totals 17 residues. Germline V gene data show CDR1 as SGDLS and CDR2 as YYNGEE. The CDR3 DNA sequence: TGTGCCAGCAGCCCCCCAGGGGCGGGGATGAACACCGGGGAGCTGTTTTTT. This codes for CASSPPGAGMNTGELFF.

The V call is TRBV19, the J call TRBJ1-3; D is unresolved. The length of the CDR3 is 13 residues. V gave up 4 bases and J gave up 3 bases, with 7 bases separating them. From germline, CDR1 is LNHDA and CDR2 SQIVND (reference sequence). CDR3 nucleotides: TGTGCCAGTAGTAAAGGCTATGGAAACACCATATATTTT. This sequence encodes CASSKGYGNTIYF.

The V gene is TRBV7-8, the J gene TRBJ2-7; 8 nucleotides align to TRBD1. V lost 3 bases and J lost 3; bases outside the gene matches: 1. This CDR3 is 13 amino acids long. Germline V CDR1 and CDR2: SGHVS, FQNEAQ. CDR3 in DNA: TGTGCCAGCAGCTTTGGGACAGGCTACGAGCAGTACTTC. Protein: CASSFGTGYEQYF. Full variable domain (remainder filled in from reference TRBV7-8 and TRBJ2-7): GAGVSQSPRYKVAKRGQDVALRCDPISGHVSLFWYQQALGQGPEFLTYFQNEAQLDKSGLPSDRFFAERPEGSVSTLKIQRTQQEDSAVYLCASSFGTGYEQYFGPGTRLTVT.

The gene calls are TRBV6-5 and TRBJ1-1; 9 bases are shared with TRBD1. CDR1 and CDR2 from the germline V gene are MNHEY and SVGAGI. V lost 2 bases and J lost 12; bases outside the gene matches: 10. The CDR3 is made up of 14 amino acids. The CDR3 spells CASSYALGTGRSFF. Here the CDR3 DNA reads TGTGCCAGCAGTTACGCTCTCGGGACAGGGAGGTCTTTCTTT.

This clone was detected once. V usage is TRBV7-3 and J usage is TRBJ2-3; D remains unclear. V was clipped by 1 base and J by 5 bases, with 4 bases between them. The CDR3 is made up of 12 amino acids. CDR1 and CDR2 from the germline V gene are SGHTA and FQGTGA. CDR3 loop: CASSLSGDTQYF. The CDR3 nucleotides read TGTGCCAGCAGCTTAAGTGGAGATACGCAGTATTTT.

The rearrangement links TRBV6-5 to TRBJ1-1; 7 bases are shared with TRBD1. Germline V gives CDR1 MNHEY, CDR2 SVGAGI. This CDR3 is built from 15 residues. V gave up 7 bases and J gave up 0 bases; unmatched junction bases: 8. The CDR3 loop is CASNPRQGMNTEAFF. Written as DNA, the CDR3 is TGTGCCAGCAACCCGAGACAGGGAATGAACACTGAAGCTTTCTTT.

The rearrangement uses TRBV4-2 and TRBJ1-4, with D possibly matching TRBD1 (6 bases). Trimming took 4 bases from V and 7 from J, leaving 16 bases between them. CDR3 length: 15 amino acids. Germline V gives CDR1 LGHNA, CDR2 YNFKEQ. Here the CDR3 DNA reads TGTGCCAGCAGCCGGACACAGGGAAGCGGTGAAAAACTGTTTTTT. The encoded protein is CASSRTQGSGEKLFF.

This clone was observed at least ten times. The V call is TRBV10-3, the J call TRBJ1-2, with D tentatively TRBD1 (6 bases). Between the trimmed V and J ends, which lost 0 bases and 4 bases, there was a span of 15 bases. Germline values: CDR1 ENHRY, CDR2 SYGVKD. CDR3 length: 16 residues. CDR3 coding DNA: TGTGCCATCAGTGAGTCCCCCGGGGGGGGCGGCTATGGCTACACCTTC. Protein sequence: CAISESPGGGGYGYTF.

The rearrangement uses TRBV5-5 and TRBJ1-5; no clear D gene. CDR1 and CDR2 (germline): SGHKS, YYEKEE (reference sequence). Deletions cut 4 bases from V and 1 base from J, with 12 bases between. CDR3 size: 15 residues. CDR3 in DNA: TGTGCCAGCAGCCTGGAGGGAATAAGCAATCAGCCCCAGCATTTT. Translated: CASSLEGISNQPQHF.

CDR3 region: CASLTGATNEKLFF. The DNA of the CDR3 is TGTGCCAGCCTGACCGGCGCGACTAATGAAAAACTGTTTTTT. V and J are TRBV28 and TRBJ1-4; D is unresolved. The germline V gene encodes CDR1 MDHEN and CDR2 SYDVKM. The V gene lost 8 bases and the J gene lost 2 bases, with 12 bases spanning the gap. This CDR3 has 14 amino acids. Looking up the rest from reference TRBV28 and TRBJ1-4 gives the full variable domain: DVKVTQSSRYLVKRTGEKVFLECVQDMDHENMFWYRQDPGLGLRLIYFSYDVKMKEKGDIPEGYSVSREKKERFSLILESASTNQTSMYLCASLTGATNEKLFFGSGTQLSVL.

The chain combines TRBV6-8 with TRBJ1-2; D unclear. The V gene lost 2 bases and the J gene lost 5 bases, with 6 bases spanning the gap. CDR1 and CDR2 (germline): MNHGY, SAAAGT. The CDR3 runs 12 residues. The CDR3 nucleotides read TGTGCCAGCAGTTACCCGAGTTATGGCTACACCTTC. Amino acids: CASSYPSYGYTF.

The chain uses TRBV7-9 and TRBJ1-2, with D possibly TRBD1 on 6 matching bases. CDR3 size: 15 residues. Between the trimmed V and J ends, which lost 5 bases and 1 base, there was a span of 14 bases. Germline-derived CDR1 and CDR2 are SEHNR and FQNEAQ (reference sequence). The CDR3 DNA reads as TGTGCCAGCAGCGGTCCAGGGGTAGATAACTATGGCTACACCTTC. Translating it yields CASSGPGVDNYGYTF.

This chain uses TRBV5-1 with TRBJ1-2; possible D gene TRBD1, 6 bases. Germline V CDR1 and CDR2: SGHRS, YFSETQ. Trimming took 3 bases from V and 8 from J, leaving 20 bases between them. The CDR3 contains 15 residues. The CDR3: CASSSTPGTSQGYTF. In DNA form, the CDR3 reads TGCGCCAGCAGCTCAACCCCAGGGACAAGTCAGGGCTACACCTTC.

This rearrangement joins TRBV6-6 to TRBJ1-5; 9 bases map to TRBD1. The CDR3 consists of 15 residues. The J segment lost 5 bases and the V segment lost 7 bases, leaving 9 bases of the junction unmatched. CDR1 is MNHNY and CDR2 is SVGAGI in the germline V gene (reference sequence). The CDR3 DNA is TGTGCCAGCATCGAGGACAGGGGAGGGGATCAGCCCCAGCATTTT. Protein product: CASIEDRGGDQPQHF.

The V and J genes are TRBV6-1 and TRBJ2-7, with 8 nucleotides matching TRBD1. Germline V gives CDR1 MNHNS, CDR2 SASEGT. The CDR3 loop spans 17 amino acids. V was clipped by 0 bases and J by 2 bases; unmatched bases: 9. CDR3 region: CASSEARTGRSPYEQYF. CDR3 sequence (DNA): TGTGCCAGCAGTGAAGCTCGGACAGGGAGGAGTCCCTACGAGCAGTACTTC.

The chain links TRBV5-6 to TRBJ2-4, with D possibly being TRBD1 (5 bases). Trimming took off 2 bases at V and 0 bases at J, with 9 bases between the two ends. Germline-derived CDR1 and CDR2 are SGHDT and YYEEEE. The CDR3 consists of 15 residues. This CDR3 reads CASSLRGLAKNIQYF. As DNA, the CDR3 is TGTGCCAGCAGCTTAAGGGGCCTAGCCAAAAACATTCAGTACTTC.

The gene calls are TRBV6-4 and TRBJ2-2, with 9 bases fitting TRBD1. Per the germline V gene, CDR1 is MRHNA and CDR2 is SNTAGT. The V segment lost 4 bases and the J segment 4 bases; nucleotides outside the gene matches: 4. The CDR3 spans 15 residues. CDR3 sequence (DNA): TGTGCCAGCAGTGTCCAACAGGGGGCCACCGGGGAGCTGTTTTTT. Its protein product is CASSVQQGATGELFF.